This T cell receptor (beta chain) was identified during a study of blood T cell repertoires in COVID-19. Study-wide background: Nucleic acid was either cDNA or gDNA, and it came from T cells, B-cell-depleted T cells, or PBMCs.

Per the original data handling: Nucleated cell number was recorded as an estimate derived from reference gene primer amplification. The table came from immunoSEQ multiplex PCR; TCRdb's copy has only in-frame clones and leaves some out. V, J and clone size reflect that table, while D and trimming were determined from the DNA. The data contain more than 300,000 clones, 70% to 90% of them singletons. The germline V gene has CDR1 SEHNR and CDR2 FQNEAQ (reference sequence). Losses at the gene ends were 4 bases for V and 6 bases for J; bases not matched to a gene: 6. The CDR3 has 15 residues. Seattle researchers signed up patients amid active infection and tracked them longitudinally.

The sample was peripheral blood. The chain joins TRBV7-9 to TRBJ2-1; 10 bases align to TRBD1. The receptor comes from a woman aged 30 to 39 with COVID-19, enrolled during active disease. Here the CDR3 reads CASSSRDRGLNEQFF. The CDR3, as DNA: TGTGCCAGCAGCTCCCGGGACAGGGGACTCAATGAGCAGTTCTTC.